Shown below are 26 T cell receptor beta chains from a single sample sequenced in a study of blood T cell repertoires in COVID-19 (dated by TCRdb to about 2020). Library method: the immunoSEQ multiplex PCR assay. Here the immuneACCESS table is served through TCRdb, limited to in-frame sequences with V and J called. Missing clones are a known gap in these copies; in checked studies unresolved V genes cover under half, and the rest lacks a known reason. The sample contains roughly 500,000 clones, around nine tenths of them found a single time. The ten most abundant clones make up approximately 1.8% of the sample. The sequenced sample consisted of PBMCs or T cells enriched from blood (not recorded which). The origin of the receptors is a woman in her forties who had recovered from COVID-19.

This clone occurred once. CDR3 bases: TGTGCAAGTCGCTTAGATGGGACTCAGGTGTTCTTC. As protein: CASRLDGTQVFF. The rearrangement uses TRBV12-2 and TRBJ2-1; no check of the table's D call, TRBD2, against the DNA was made. TRBV12-2 is a recognized pseudogene. CDR3 size: 12 residues.

The chain combines TRBV5-1 with TRBJ2-5; TRBD1 matches at 12 bases. The CDR3 is 18 residues long. The J segment lost 5 bases and the V segment lost 0 bases, leaving 11 bases of the junction unmatched. Germline CDR1 reads SGHRS; CDR2 reads YFSETQ. The DNA of the CDR3 is TGCGCCAGCAGCTTGGCCGCGGGACAGGGGGCTTTAGTTGAGACCCAGTACTTC. This codes for CASSLAAGQGALVETQYF.

This sequence joins TRBV4-2 and TRBJ1-2, with no clear D. V was shortened by 0 bases and J by 4 bases, with 12 bases between the two germline ends. Germline V CDR1 and CDR2: LGHNA, YNFKEQ. This CDR3 is built from 15 residues. CDR3 protein: CASSQEPLVGYGYTF. For the CDR3, the DNA is TGTGCCAGCAGCCAAGAACCTCTCGTCGGCTATGGCTACACCTTC.

CDR3: CASSPPSGNSRETQYF. In DNA, the CDR3 is TGTGCCAGCTCACCACCTAGCGGGAATTCAAGAGAGACCCAGTACTTC. The chain has TRBV18 and TRBJ2-5; 8 nucleotides align to TRBD2. Germline CDR1 and CDR2: KGHSH and LQKENI. V lost 0 bases, J lost 4 bases, and 7 bases stayed unmatched. The CDR3 sequence is 16 residues long.

The genes are TRBV28 and TRBJ2-7, with 7 bases that match TRBD1. This CDR3 is 14 amino acids long. Germline V CDR1 and CDR2: MDHEN, SYDVKM. The junction had 3 bases not matched to a gene; V was cut back by 1 base and J by 3 bases. The CDR3 loop is CASSLLDRYYEQYF. The CDR3, as DNA: TGTGCCAGCAGTTTATTGGACAGGTACTACGAGCAGTACTTC.

The chain combines TRBV9 with TRBJ2-4; 13 bases match TRBD2. Per germline, CDR1 SGDLS and CDR2 YYNGEE. The CDR3 totals 18 residues. V shed 3 bases and J 0 bases; nucleotides not matched to a gene: 6. The CDR3 bases are TGTGCCAGCAGCGCGGGACTAGCGGGGACCATAGCCAAAAACATTCAGTACTTC. Its protein product is CASSAGLAGTIAKNIQYF.

The chain has TRBV2 and TRBJ1-6, with D unclear. There are 14 residues in the CDR3. The V gene lost 2 bases and the J gene lost 8 bases, with 10 bases spanning the gap. CDR1 SNHLY and CDR2 FYNNEI come from the germline V gene. CDR3 sequence: CASSESRGHSPLHF. In nucleotides, the CDR3 is TGTGCCAGCAGTGAAAGCCGCGGCCATTCACCCCTCCACTTT.

This clone was seen once. The chain recombines TRBV5-1 with TRBJ1-4; the D is unclear. The CDR3 is made up of 16 amino acids. V lost 4 bases, J lost 3 bases, and 16 bases lay in between. Germline V CDR1 and CDR2: SGHRS, YFSETQ. CDR3 in DNA: TGCGCCAGCAGCCTATCCCCAAGTCCTTCTAATGAAAAACTGTTTTTT. This sequence encodes CASSLSPSPSNEKLFF. The full variable domain, its missing parts supplied by reference TRBV5-1 and TRBJ1-4, is KAGVTQTPRYLIKTRGQQVTLSCSPISGHRSVSWYQQTPGQGLQFLFEYFSETQRNKGNFPGRFSGRQFSNSRSEMNVSTLELGDSALYLCASSLSPSPSNEKLFFGSGTQLSVL.

The chain is built from TRBV12-2 and TRBJ2-1; TRBD2 is the table's D call and was not checked against the DNA. TRBV12-2 is a pseudogene locus. The CDR3 spans 17 residues. CDR3 protein: CASRLAGGLAEHNEQFF. CDR3 nucleotides: TGTGCAAGTCGCTTAGCGGGGGGACTAGCGGAGCACAATGAGCAGTTCTTC.

The chain joins TRBV18 to TRBJ2-1; TRBD2 agrees at 10 bases. V shed 1 base, J shed 8 bases, and the junction held 11 bases outside the gene matches. The CDR3 consists of 17 residues. Per germline, CDR1 KGHSH and CDR2 LQKENI. In DNA, the CDR3 is TGTGCCAGCTCACCACGCGCCCCTAGCGGGAGTCTTCATGAGCAGTTCTTC. Translating it yields CASSPRAPSGSLHEQFF.

A word on this clone: This specimen includes other DNA sequences encoding the same CDR3. The chain employs TRBV18 and TRBJ1-2; D is undetermined. The length of the CDR3 is 13 residues. In germline, CDR1 is KGHSH, CDR2 LQKENI. V was clipped by 0 bases and J by 3 bases, with 5 bases between them. The CDR3 region is CASSPPGDYGYTF. The CDR3 nucleotides are TGTGCCAGCTCACCACCCGGGGACTATGGCTACACCTTC. The full variable domain, with the rest looked up from reference TRBV18 and TRBJ1-2, is NAGVMQNPRHLVRRRGQEARLRCSPMKGHSHVYWYRQLPEEGLKFMVYLQKENIIDESGMPKERFSAEFPKEGPSILRIQQVVRGDSAAYFCASSPPGDYGYTFGSGTRLTVV.

The chain joins TRBV4-1 to TRBJ2-5; 7 bases fit TRBD2. CDR1 and CDR2 (germline): MGHRA, YSYEKL. CDR3 size: 15 residues. Trimming at V came to 1 base and at J to 4 bases, leaving 6 bases not matched to a gene. CDR3 nucleotide sequence: TGCGCCAGCAGCCAAGTTCGGGGGGTATTAGAGACCCAGTACTTC. Translation gives CASSQVRGVLETQYF.

The J gene is TRBJ1-4, the V gene TRBV7-8; TRBD1 matches at 8 bases. The CDR3 is 14 residues long. In germline, CDR1 is SGHVS, CDR2 FQNEAQ. V lost 8 bases, J lost 5 bases, and 7 bases stayed unmatched. CDR3 region: CASGPGQENEKLFF. CDR3 nucleotides: TGTGCCAGCGGACCGGGACAGGAAAATGAAAAACTGTTTTTT.

This rearrangement joins TRBV24-1 to TRBJ2-5; 12 bases line up with TRBD2. The CDR3 is 18 residues long. V was clipped by 0 bases and J by 6 bases; unmatched bases: 10. From germline, CDR1 is KGHDR and CDR2 SFDVKD. The CDR3 DNA follows: TGTGCCACCAGTGATTTGTTGAGAAGACTAGCGGGGGTAAAGACCCAGTACTTC. Translated, it gives CATSDLLRRLAGVKTQYF.

The chain combines TRBV9 with TRBJ2-5; D possibly corresponds to TRBD1 (5 bases). The CDR3 extends over 14 amino acids. Germline V gene data show CDR1 as SGDLS and CDR2 as YYNGEE. Trimming shortened V by 1 base and J by 5 bases, and 12 bases separated the two germline ends. The CDR3 DNA sequence: TGTGCCAGCAGCGTACAAGGGGAATCGGAGACCCAGTACTTC. Its protein product is CASSVQGESETQYF. The full variable domain, completed using reference TRBV9 and TRBJ2-5, is DSGVTQTPKHLITATGQRVTLRCSPRSGDLSVYWYQQSLDQGLQFLIQYYNGEERAKGNILERFSAQQFPDLHSELNLSSLELGDSALYFCASSVQGESETQYFGPGTRLLVL.

V and J are TRBV19 and TRBJ1-3; possibly TRBD1 for D (5 bases). With 3 bases removed from V and 0 bases from J, the gap between germline ends came to 6 bases. The CDR3 is 14 residues long. The germline V gene encodes CDR1 LNHDA and CDR2 SQIVND (reference sequence). The CDR3 is CASSMGPSGNTIYF. The CDR3 region has the DNA TGTGCCAGTAGTATGGGGCCCTCTGGAAACACCATATATTTT.

The chain joins TRBV4-1 to TRBJ2-2, with 8 bases matching TRBD2. The CDR3 loop spans 15 amino acids. Germline V gives CDR1 MGHRA, CDR2 YSYEKL. The V gene end was trimmed by 4 bases and the J gene end by 3 bases; junction bases not matched to a gene: 4. The CDR3 DNA reads TGCGCCAGCAGCCTAGCGGGATTCGACACCGGGGAGCTGTTTTTT. Its protein product is CASSLAGFDTGELFF.

This chain links TRBV27 with TRBJ2-1, with 12 bases that match TRBD2. The CDR3 extends over 15 amino acids. Losses at the gene ends were 3 bases for V and 9 bases for J; bases not matched to a gene: 6. Germline CDR1 reads MNHEY; CDR2 reads SMNVEV (reference sequence). This chain's CDR3 is CASSFGLAGFGEQFF. The CDR3 nucleotides are TGTGCCAGCAGTTTTGGACTAGCGGGGTTCGGTGAGCAGTTCTTC.

The V call is TRBV6-5, the J call TRBJ1-2, with 9 nucleotides matching TRBD1. J lost 4 bases, V lost 7 bases, and 10 bases had no gene match. CDR3 size: 15 residues. Germline V gives CDR1 MNHEY, CDR2 SVGAGI. In DNA form, the CDR3 reads TGTGCCAGCATCGCACAGGGGGCAAATAGCTATGGCTACACCTTC. Translated, it gives CASIAQGANSYGYTF.

The CDR3 DNA reads TGTGCCAGCAGCTTAGAGGGCAGCTCCAGCTATGGCTACACCTTC. Amino acid sequence: CASSLEGSSSYGYTF. This chain uses TRBV11-2 with TRBJ1-2; the D is unclear. Germline lookup yields CDR1 SGHAT and CDR2 FQNNGV. V gave up 0 bases and J gave up 4 bases, with 12 bases separating them. The CDR3 extends over 15 amino acids.

J is TRBJ1-1 and V is TRBV19; D call uncertain. The ends were cut back, 7 bases at V and 1 base at J, with 10 bases in the middle. Germline loops: CDR1 LNHDA, CDR2 SQIVND (reference sequence). The CDR3 sequence is 13 residues long. Here the CDR3 DNA reads TGTGCCAGTAAATTGCAGGCGAACACTGAAGCTTTCTTT. Protein product: CASKLQANTEAFF.

The CDR3 protein is CASSLLLAGGVGGELFF. DNA of the CDR3: TGTGCCAGCAGTTTATTACTAGCGGGAGGAGTTGGCGGGGAGCTGTTTTTT. The chain uses TRBV27 and TRBJ2-2; 12 bases agree with TRBD2. Germline-derived CDR1 and CDR2 are MNHEY and SMNVEV (reference sequence). The V segment lost 1 base and the J segment 7 bases; nucleotides outside the gene matches: 7. This CDR3 has 17 amino acids.

The chain is built from TRBV5-5 and TRBJ2-1, with a weak D call TRBD2 (7 bases). Trimming took 0 bases from V and 14 from J, leaving 18 bases between them. The CDR3 has 14 amino acids. Germline V gene sequence: CDR1 SGHKS, CDR2 YYEKEE (reference sequence). CDR3 sequence: CASSLAGGRGQEFF. For the CDR3, the DNA is TGTGCCAGCAGCTTGGCCGGCGGGCGGGGGCAGGAGTTCTTC.

V gene TRBV4-2 combines with J gene TRBJ1-1, with unresolved D. CDR3 length: 12 amino acids. Germline-derived CDR1 and CDR2 are LGHNA and YNFKEQ. Trimming left V 3 bases short and J 10 bases short, with 12 bases between. The CDR3 loop is CASSHLDGGAFF. The CDR3 nucleotides are TGTGCCAGCAGCCATCTGGACGGAGGAGCTTTCTTT.

The rearrangement uses TRBV6-2 or TRBV6-3 and TRBJ1-1, with TRBD1 identical over 8 bases. The trim removed 2 bases at V and 0 bases at J, leaving 5 bases unmatched. This CDR3 is built from 16 residues. Germline-derived CDR1 and CDR2 are MNHEY and SVGEGT. The CDR3 spells CASSYVQGAMNTEAFF. The DNA of the CDR3 is TGTGCCAGCAGTTACGTCCAGGGGGCAATGAACACTGAAGCTTTCTTT.

This sequence joins TRBV27 and TRBJ2-1; the match to TRBD2 covers 9 bases. CDR1 and CDR2 from the germline V gene are MNHEY and SMNVEV (reference sequence). The CDR3 length is 20 residues. The ends lost 6 bases at V and 6 bases at J; junction bases unmatched: 24. The CDR3 region has the DNA TGTGCCAGCAGCCAGGACAGACCTATGTTATACGGGACTAGCACCAATGAGCAGTTCTTC. Translating gives CASSQDRPMLYGTSTNEQFF.